This T cell receptor (beta chain) is drawn from a study of blood T cell repertoires in COVID-19. Study in general: Acute and convalescent COVID-19 samples came from the United States, Italy and Spain.

In the authors' methods: Nucleated cell counts were estimated from reference gene primer amplification. Method: immunoSEQ multiplex PCR; TCRdb's copy keeps in-frame clones and lacks some. The V and J calls and the clone size are those of that table, but D and trimming were determined from the DNA. The data contain 150,000 to 200,000 clones, 70% to 90% of them singletons. This CDR3 has 16 residues. Trimming shortened V by 1 base and J by 4 bases, and 14 bases separated the two germline ends. CDR1 SGHTA and CDR2 FQGNSA come from the germline V gene. The rearrangement links TRBV7-2 to TRBJ2-1, with D possibly matching TRBD2 (5 bases). Sequencing was performed on peripheral blood. This clonotype was sampled from a woman at least 80 years old in a cohort sampled during active or convalescent COVID-19. The CDR3 nucleotides are TGTGCCAGCAGCTTAGGGGGTTCGGGCGGGTACAATGAGCAGTTCTTC. Translated, it gives CASSLGGSGGYNEQFF.